These T cell receptor beta chains were read from a single sample in a study of T cells in localized non-small cell lung cancer. Profiled with immunoSEQ multiplex PCR; TCRdb holds only in-frame clones, not every one. The sample has about 33,000 clones, 92% seen once; the top ten hold over 2%. Here the sequenced sample was peripheral blood, taken before any cancer treatment. These receptors were obtained from a female donor at least 60 years old with stage I lung adenocarcinoma. CDR3s include the opening cysteine and the closing phenylalanine or tryptophan. The order of the fields is J gene, D gene, CDR3 length, V gene, clone size, CDR3 DNA, CDR3 protein. The D gene is left open where the match is weak. The size of a clone is reported for some rows only, either as once, few or many, or as a class for expanded clones.

J: TRBJ1-6; D: -; length: 15; V: TRBV12-5; size: -; DNA: TGTGCTAGTGGTTTGGACAGGGTTCGAAATTCACCCCTCCACTTT; CDR3: CASGLDRVRNSPLHF
J: TRBJ2-7; D: TRBD1; length: 13; V: TRBV4-3; size: -; DNA: TGCGCCAGCAGCCCTAGGACAGGTAGGGAGCAGTACTTC; CDR3: CASSPRTGREQYF
J: TRBJ2-1; D: TRBD2; length: 19; V: TRBV7-8; size: once; DNA: TGTGCCAGCAGCTTAGGAACCGGGACTAGCGGGGGGGCCTACAATGAGCAGTTCTTC; CDR3: CASSLGTGTSGGAYNEQFF
J: TRBJ1-5; D: -; length: 14; V: TRBV7-2; size: -; DNA: TGTGCCAGCAGCTTAGACAGGGTGGGTCAGCCCCAGCATTTT; CDR3: CASSLDRVGQPQHF
J: TRBJ1-2; D: -; length: 13; V: TRBV7-9; size: -; DNA: TGTGCCAGCAGCTTAGCAGGGGCCCATGGCTACACCTTC; CDR3: CASSLAGAHGYTF
J: TRBJ1-1; D: -; length: 14; V: TRBV7-2; size: few; DNA: TGTGCCAGCAGCTTAGCTTTGGACATCACTGAAGCTTTCTTT; CDR3: CASSLALDITEAFF
J: TRBJ2-2; D: TRBD2; length: 14; V: TRBV7-8; size: -; DNA: TGTGCCAGCAGGGCTAGCGGGGGGGCCGGGGAGCTGTTTTTT; CDR3: CASRASGGAGELFF
J: TRBJ2-7; D: -; length: 13; V: TRBV19; size: -; DNA: TGTGCCAGTAGTATGGGAAATTCCTACGAGCAGTACTTC; CDR3: CASSMGNSYEQYF
J: TRBJ2-7; D: TRBD1; length: 11; V: TRBV6-5; size: -; DNA: TGTGCCAGCAGTCGATCGGGACAGTGGTACTTC; CDR3: CASSRSGQWYF
J: TRBJ1-3; D: -; length: 16; V: TRBV7-2; size: -; DNA: TGTGCCAGCAGACAAGACGTGGCCCCCTCTGGAAACACCATATATTTT; CDR3: CASRQDVAPSGNTIYF
J: TRBJ1-4; D: TRBD1; length: 14; V: TRBV19; size: once; DNA: TGTGCCACACTAGACTCCGGGACAGATGAAAAACTGTTTTTT; CDR3: CATLDSGTDEKLFF
J: TRBJ1-2; D: -; length: 13; V: TRBV6-5; size: -; DNA: TGTGCCAGCAGTTACACAGGGTATAGTGGCTACACCTTC; CDR3: CASSYTGYSGYTF
J: TRBJ2-2; D: -; length: 14; V: TRBV6-6; size: -; DNA: TGTGCCAGCAGTTACACGGCGGGGACCGGGGAGCTGTTTTTT; CDR3: CASSYTAGTGELFF
J: TRBJ2-3; D: -; length: 13; V: TRBV7-9; size: -; DNA: TGTGCCGGATACAGGGATGTCACAGATACGCAGTATTTT; CDR3: CAGYRDVTDTQYF
J: TRBJ1-5; D: -; length: 13; V: TRBV29-1; size: -; DNA: TGCAGCGTAGTAGAGAATAGCAATCAGCCCCAGCATTTT; CDR3: CSVVENSNQPQHF
J: TRBJ2-2; D: -; length: 15; V: TRBV28; size: -; DNA: TGTGCCAGCAGTTTGGGGATTTTTAGCCCCGGGGAGCTGTTTTTT; CDR3: CASSLGIFSPGELFF
J: TRBJ1-2; D: -; length: 13; V: TRBV28; size: -; DNA: TGTGCCAGCAGTTTGTCAGGGAGCATTAGCTACACCTTC; CDR3: CASSLSGSISYTF
J: TRBJ2-5; D: -; length: 12; V: TRBV25-1; size: -; DNA: TGTGCCAGCAGTGACCTAGAGGAGACCCAGTACTTC; CDR3: CASSDLEETQYF
J: TRBJ1-2; D: -; length: 14; V: TRBV28; size: -; DNA: TGTGCCAGCTTGGACAGAGCCCCTAACTATGGCTACACCTTC; CDR3: CASLDRAPNYGYTF
J: TRBJ2-7; D: TRBD2; length: 16; V: TRBV7-9; size: -; DNA: TGTGCCAGCAGTAAGGGACTAGCGGGGAACTCTTACGAGCAGTACTTC; CDR3: CASSKGLAGNSYEQYF
J: TRBJ2-5; D: -; length: 14; V: TRBV5-1; size: -; DNA: TGCGCCAGCAGCCATGAAGGGCTCCAAGAGACCCAGTACTTC; CDR3: CASSHEGLQETQYF
J: TRBJ2-7; D: TRBD1; length: 14; V: TRBV10-3; size: once; DNA: TGTGCCATCAGTGGAAGGGGGCCCGACTACGAGCAGTACTTC; CDR3: CAISGRGPDYEQYF
J: TRBJ1-6; D: -; length: 16; V: TRBV30; size: -; DNA: TGTGCCTGGAGTGTACAAGCTACAGCCTCCCTCTCACCCCTCCACTTT; CDR3: CAWSVQATASLSPLHF
J: TRBJ1-3; D: -; length: 13; V: TRBV19; size: once; DNA: TGTGCCAGTAGTAGCGGACAGGGAAACACCATATATTTT; CDR3: CASSSGQGNTIYF
J: TRBJ2-1; D: TRBD2; length: 16; V: TRBV6-1; size: -; DNA: TGTGCCAGCAGTGACGCCCCTAGCGGGGGGTACAATGAGCAGTTCTTC; CDR3: CASSDAPSGGYNEQFF
J: TRBJ2-1; D: -; length: 12; V: TRBV7-9; size: -; DNA: TGTGCCAGCAGCCCTACGACTAATGAGCAGTTCTTC; CDR3: CASSPTTNEQFF
J: TRBJ1-2; D: TRBD1; length: 14; V: TRBV7-2; size: -; DNA: TGTGCCAGCAGCTCGACAGGGGGCGCTTATGGCTACACCTTC; CDR3: CASSSTGGAYGYTF
J: TRBJ2-3; D: -; length: 16; V: TRBV5-1; size: once; DNA: TGCGCCAGCAGCTTGGGGGGGCGGCAGGCGACAGATACGCAGTATTTT; CDR3: CASSLGGRQATDTQYF
J: TRBJ1-4; D: TRBD1; length: 15; V: TRBV4-3; size: -; DNA: TGCGCCAGCAGCCAGGCCACAGGGGGCACTGAAAAACTGTTTTTT; CDR3: CASSQATGGTEKLFF
J: TRBJ1-2; D: -; length: 13; V: TRBV19; size: -; DNA: TGTGCCAGTAGTTCAGACAGCAACTATGGCTACACCTTC; CDR3: CASSSDSNYGYTF
J: TRBJ1-1; D: -; length: 13; V: TRBV10-2; size: once; DNA: TGCGCCAGCAGTGACCCCTCGAACACTGAAGCTTTCTTT; CDR3: CASSDPSNTEAFF
J: TRBJ2-1; D: TRBD2; length: 15; V: TRBV5-6; size: -; DNA: TGTGCCAGCAGCGATCCGGGACTAGCGCCTAATGAGCAGTTCTTC; CDR3: CASSDPGLAPNEQFF
J: TRBJ1-5; D: -; length: 15; V: TRBV5-6; size: -; DNA: TGTGCCAGCAGCAAGGGGTCGAGGAGCAATCAGCCCCAGCATTTT; CDR3: CASSKGSRSNQPQHF
J: TRBJ1-1; D: -; length: 15; V: TRBV6-1; size: -; DNA: TGTGCCAGCAGTGAAATCGGACAACCGAACACTGAAGCTTTCTTT; CDR3: CASSEIGQPNTEAFF
J: TRBJ1-6; D: -; length: 16; V: TRBV19; size: -; DNA: TGTGCCAGTAGCGGGGGACTCCTGGAATATAATTCACCCCTCCACTTT; CDR3: CASSGGLLEYNSPLHF